The clone carrying this T cell receptor beta chain was observed once. Its antigen remains unknown. In the PCR, 60 Vbeta and 13 Jbeta primers were used. The method was immunoSEQ multiplex PCR; TCRdb's version includes in-frame clones alone and lacks a portion of them. The sample yields around 150,000 clones, roughly 65% seen once. These data originate in a study of cytomegalovirus exposure and HLA in healthy donors. Study overall: Out of 170 million or so T cells, an earlier analysis found around 110 million unique TCR beta sequences in total. Study-wide findings and caveats: Exclusion as indistinguishable affected some V segments, including TRBV6-2 and TRBV6-3. Later analysis suggested most CMV-associated TCR beta chains were HLA-restricted.

Germline assignment: CDR1 SGDLS and CDR2 YYNGEE. Germline trimming cut 3 bases from V and 9 bases from J; bases unmatched to any gene: 8. CDR3 length equals 15 residues. The sequence was obtained from a man aged 55-75 years in good health and CMV-seronegative. The V and J genes are TRBV9 and TRBJ2-2; TRBD2 agrees at 10 bases. Sequencing was carried out using PBMCs. In DNA form, the CDR3 reads TGTGCCAGCAGCGCCGGACTAGCGGAGATGAGGGAGCTGTTTTTT. Protein sequence: CASSAGLAEMRELFF.